The clone carrying this T cell receptor beta chain has a handful of counts. This record comes from a study of blood T cell repertoires in COVID-19. Study-wide context: The origin of the acute and convalescent COVID-19 samples was the United States, Italy and Spain.

As originally analysed: Reference gene primer amplification gave estimated nucleated cell counts. The protocol was immunoSEQ multiplex PCR, while the TCRdb copy is restricted to in-frame clones and leaves out a portion. That table furnishes V, J and clone size, whereas the DNA furnished D and trimming. The sample has some 130,000 clones, roughly three quarters seen once. CDR3 length: 19 amino acids. V gave up 2 bases and J gave up 4 bases; unmatched junction bases: 20. CDR1 is GTSNPN and CDR2 is SVGIG in the germline V gene (reference sequence). The rearrangement joins TRBV30 to TRBJ2-7; 10 nucleotides match TRBD2. The source of this sequence is a woman of 80 years or more with acute or convalescent COVID-19. Sequenced: peripheral blood. CDR3 DNA: TGTGCCTGGAGTCAGGGATTAGGAGCCCTAGCGGGAGATGGTTACGAGCAGTACTTC. Translating it yields CAWSQGLGALAGDGYEQYF.